This is a list of T cell receptor beta chains from one sample in a study of identifying expanded T cells in peripheral blood. Only in-frame clones appear in the TCRdb table, and some are missing; sequencing was by immunoSEQ multiplex PCR. The sample gives some 99,000 clones, 88% of which show up once; 8.4% is in the top ten. The material sequenced was blood. Receptors were obtained from a person between 18 and 69 years old in good health. CDR3s include the opening cysteine and the closing phenylalanine or tryptophan. A D gene is named only where the DNA matches it firmly. Only some rows state a clone size, as once, few, many or a class for expanded clones.

d_gene	v_gene	j_gene	abundance	CDR3aa	CDR3nt
-	TRBV7-2	TRBJ2-7	few	CASSSDRPLVDGEQYF	TGTGCCAGCAGCTCAGACAGGCCACTAGTAGACGGCGAGCAGTACTTC
-	TRBV6-1	TRBJ1-4	-	CATRDNREKLFF	TGTGCCACCCGGGACAATCGCGAAAAACTGTTTTTT
TRBD1	TRBV5-1	TRBJ1-4	-	CASSNPGTGDEKLFF	TGCGCCAGCAGCAATCCCGGGACAGGGGATGAAAAACTGTTTTTT
TRBD1	TRBV5-1	TRBJ2-7	-	CASSLAGDRDEQYF	TGCGCCAGCAGCTTGGCCGGGGACAGGGACGAGCAGTACTTC
TRBD1	TRBV18	TRBJ1-1	-	CASSPTGTGNTEAFF	TGTGCCAGCTCACCCACCGGGACAGGGAACACTGAAGCTTTCTTT
-	TRBV6-6	TRBJ2-3	-	CASTRRGPAADTQYF	TGTGCCAGCACCCGGCGAGGACCAGCGGCAGATACGCAGTATTTT
-	TRBV5-1	TRBJ1-3	-	CASSPGTLGNTIYF	TGCGCCAGCAGCCCCGGGACCCTCGGAAACACCATATATTTT
-	TRBV6-1	TRBJ1-5	once	CASSEDPGGPQHF	TGTGCCAGCAGTGAAGATCCTGGAGGGCCCCAGCATTTT
TRBD2	TRBV28	TRBJ2-1	-	CASSTGTSGRFEQFF	TGTGCCAGCAGTACTGGGACTAGCGGGAGGTTTGAGCAGTTCTTC
-	TRBV10-1	TRBJ2-3	-	CASSESRTDLTDTQYF	TGCGCCAGCAGTGAGTCAAGGACAGATCTCACAGATACGCAGTATTTT
-	TRBV29-1	TRBJ1-3	-	CSVEDPGKGNTIYF	TGCAGCGTTGAAGATCCGGGGAAGGGAAACACCATATATTTT
-	TRBV4-1	TRBJ1-1	-	CASSHVDFRTEAFF	TGCGCCAGCAGCCATGTAGACTTCCGGACTGAAGCTTTCTTT
-	TRBV20-1	TRBJ2-1	-	CSASDGDEQFF	TGCAGTGCTAGCGACGGGGATGAGCAGTTCTTC
TRBD2	TRBV4-2	TRBJ2-3	-	CASSQDLAGDVDTQYF	TGTGCCAGCAGCCAAGATCTAGCGGGAGATGTGGATACGCAGTATTTT
TRBD1	TRBV7-8	TRBJ2-1	-	CASSSRMGDSGQGFYEQFF	TGTGCCAGCAGCTCCCGTATGGGTGATTCGGGACAGGGTTTCTATGAGCAGTTCTTC
-	TRBV7-9	TRBJ2-2	-	CASSIYPRTTNTGELFF	TGTGCCAGCAGCATCTATCCGCGGACAACGAACACCGGGGAGCTGTTTTTT
-	TRBV9	TRBJ1-1	once	CASSALMNTEAFF	TGTGCCAGCAGCGCCCTCATGAACACTGAAGCTTTCTTT
-	TRBV7-9	TRBJ1-5	few	CASSLDNDQPQHF	TGTGCCAGCAGCTTAGACAACGATCAGCCCCAGCATTTT
-	TRBV25-1	TRBJ1-5	-	CASSQGSVIEPQHF	TGTGCCAGCAGCCAGGGATCAGTGATAGAGCCCCAGCATTTT
-	TRBV14	TRBJ1-2	-	CASSQDFGIFTGRYGYTF	TGTGCCAGCAGCCAAGATTTCGGGATTTTTACAGGGCGTTATGGCTACACCTTC
TRBD2	TRBV7-2	TRBJ2-7	few	CASSLSSGVSEQYF	TGTGCCAGCAGCTTATCTAGCGGCGTCTCCGAGCAGTACTTC
TRBD1	TRBV19	TRBJ2-1	-	CASSIWFPQGATYNEQFF	TGTGCCAGTAGTATATGGTTTCCGCAGGGGGCTACCTACAATGAGCAGTTCTTC
-	TRBV14	TRBJ1-3	-	CASSQDPRPGRGNTIYF	TGTGCCAGCAGCCAAGATCCGAGGCCAGGGAGGGGAAACACCATATATTTT
TRBD2	TRBV19	TRBJ2-7	-	CASSIDGPGTSVSYEQYF	TGTGCCAGTAGTATTGACGGGCCCGGGACTAGCGTCTCCTACGAGCAGTACTTC
-	TRBV6-6	TRBJ2-4	-	CASSYSGGDKNIQYF	TGTGCCAGCAGTTACTCAGGCGGGGATAAAAACATTCAGTACTTC
-	TRBV27	TRBJ1-3	-	CASSESGRSSGNTIYF	TGTGCCAGCAGTGAGTCGGGGCGAAGCTCTGGAAACACCATATATTTT
-	TRBV5-1	TRBJ1-1	-	CASGGTGQTEAFF	TGCGCCAGCGGAGGTACAGGGCAGACTGAAGCTTTCTTT
TRBD1	TRBV25-1	TRBJ2-5	-	CASSELRDREETQYF	TGTGCCAGCAGTGAACTCCGGGACAGAGAAGAGACCCAGTACTTC
-	TRBV6-4	TRBJ2-7	-	CASSDSAQGYEQYF	TGTGCCAGCAGTGACTCCGCACAGGGATACGAGCAGTACTTC
-	TRBV7-3	TRBJ2-2	-	CASSSYTGELFF	TGTGCCAGCAGCTCTTACACCGGGGAGCTGTTTTTT
TRBD1	TRBV30	TRBJ2-3	once	CAWIQGQGTDTQYF	TGTGCCTGGATTCAGGGACAGGGTACAGATACGCAGTATTTT
-	TRBV10-3	TRBJ2-1	-	CAISGGQGNEQFF	TGTGCCATCAGCGGGGGGCAGGGCAATGAGCAGTTCTTC
TRBD1	TRBV6-6	TRBJ2-7	-	CASQRTGIDYEQYF	TGTGCCAGCCAAAGGACAGGGATTGACTACGAGCAGTACTTC
-	TRBV29-1	TRBJ1-2	few	CSVVGGGGNYGYTF	TGCAGCGTTGTCGGGGGCGGTGGTAACTATGGCTACACCTTC
-	TRBV5-1	TRBJ2-7	-	CASSPETGVPYEQYF	TGCGCCAGCAGCCCCGAGACTGGGGTCCCCTACGAGCAGTACTTC
TRBD2	TRBV4-1	TRBJ2-7	-	CASSKTTSGTSHEQYF	TGCGCCAGCAGCAAGACGACTAGCGGGACTTCTCACGAGCAGTACTTC
TRBD1	TRBV4-1	TRBJ2-7	-	CASSQDRTGGLQYF	TGCGCCAGCAGCCAAGATAGGACAGGGGGTCTGCAGTACTTC
TRBD1	TRBV11-3	TRBJ2-7	-	CASSGTGTGVSEQYF	TGTGCCAGCAGCGGAACCGGGACAGGGGTCTCCGAGCAGTACTTC
TRBD1	TRBV5-1	TRBJ2-3	-	CASSRQGADTQYF	TGCGCCAGCAGCCGGCAGGGGGCAGATACGCAGTATTTT
-	TRBV20-1	TRBJ2-7	-	CTFLPYEQYF	TGCACCTTCTTGCCCTACGAGCAGTACTTC
-	TRBV6-6	TRBJ2-7	-	CASSYFSRSHEQYF	TGTGCCAGCAGTTATTTTTCTAGGAGCCACGAGCAGTACTTC
TRBD1	TRBV7-9	TRBJ2-7	few	CASSSRDSTYEQYF	TGTGCCAGCAGCTCCCGGGACAGTACCTACGAGCAGTACTTC
TRBD1	TRBV7-9	TRBJ1-2	-	CASSRQGGDGYTF	TGTGCCAGCAGCCGACAGGGGGGAGATGGCTACACCTTC
-	TRBV11-2	TRBJ1-3	-	CASSLGTESSGNTIYF	TGTGCCAGCAGCTTGGGGACGGAGAGCTCTGGAAACACCATATATTTT
TRBD1	TRBV27	TRBJ2-7	-	CASSSTGSYYEQYF	TGTGCCAGCAGTTCGACAGGGTCTTACTACGAGCAGTACTTC
-	TRBV6-1	TRBJ2-1	-	CASSVGGQTNEQFF	TGTGCCAGCAGTGTGGGTGGCCAGACAAATGAGCAGTTCTTC
TRBD1	TRBV12-5	TRBJ2-7	-	CASGMGQGVAYEQYF	TGTGCTAGTGGTATGGGACAGGGGGTGGCGTACGAGCAGTACTTC
TRBD1	TRBV7-3	TRBJ1-2	once	CASSADRGNSGYTF	TGTGCCAGCAGCGCCGACAGGGGGAACTCTGGCTACACCTTC
-	TRBV29-1	TRBJ2-3	once	CSVGDGDTQYF	TGCAGCGTTGGGGACGGGGATACGCAGTATTTT
-	TRBV13	TRBJ1-1	once	CASRFSIRMGTEAFF	TGTGCCAGCAGATTTAGCATCCGGATGGGAACTGAAGCTTTCTTT
TRBD1	TRBV30	TRBJ1-1	-	CAWNRGWITEAFF	TGTGCCTGGAACAGGGGGTGGATCACTGAAGCTTTCTTT
TRBD1	TRBV6-5	TRBJ1-6	-	CASSPTDRGNSPLHF	TGTGCCAGCAGTCCAACCGACAGGGGGAATTCACCCCTCCACTTT